The T cell receptor beta chain described here comes from a study of OX40 agonist ivuxolimab in advanced cancers. Broader study findings: CD8+ T cells were the subset that, on average, had more expanded clones than CD4+. Researchers did not determine the expanded peripheral T cells' antigen specificity.

Comment on this clone: As yet, its antigen is unknown.

Germline V gene sequence: CDR1 WNHNN, CDR2 SYGVQD (reference sequence). The trim removed 5 bases at V and 5 bases at J, leaving 1 base unmatched. The CDR3 spans 12 residues. The assay was immunoSEQ multiplex PCR, and TCRdb's table has in-frame clones only and misses some. The sample lists over 150,000 clones; around 94% were seen once. The sequencing here drew on CD4+ or CD8+ T cells sorted from blood, taken in a trial of the OX40 agonist ivuxolimab. The clonotype comes from an adult with an advanced solid tumor such as melanoma, head and neck, liver or kidney cancer. The V and J genes are TRBV10-1 and TRBJ2-5; 8 bases fit TRBD2. The CDR3 DNA sequence: TGCGCCAGCAGTAGCGGGGGTGAGACCCAGTACTTC. This sequence encodes CASSSGGETQYF.